The source of this T cell receptor (beta chain) is a study of blood T cell repertoires in COVID-19. On the study more broadly: Sites in the United States, Italy and Spain provided acute and convalescent COVID-19 samples. PBMCs, B-cell-depleted T cells, or T cells were the source of the cDNA or gDNA that made up the material.

Seattle cases were enrolled at active infection and followed longitudinally. The CDR3 runs to 15 residues. Per the germline V gene, CDR1 is KGHSH and CDR2 is LQKENI. V was clipped by 2 bases and J by 6 bases, with 14 bases between them. Per the study methods: Estimation of nucleated cell counts relied on the amplification of reference gene primers. Clones were sequenced by immunoSEQ multiplex PCR, and TCRdb holds only the in-frame ones, with some missing. The V and J calls and clone size were taken over from that table, and D and trimming were inferred from the DNA. The table lists tens of thousands of clones, more than 75% of them singletons.

The source of this sequence is a man aged 40-50 years with COVID-19, enrolled during active disease. This chain connects TRBV18 to TRBJ2-1, with TRBD1 as a possible D gene (6 bases). Specimen: peripheral blood. Written as DNA, the CDR3 is TGTGCCAGCTCACCATCAGGGGCCTCCCGCAATGAGCAGTTCTTC. It yields the protein CASSPSGASRNEQFF.